Shown below are 7 T cell receptor beta chains from a single sample sequenced in a study of blood T cell repertoires in COVID-19. Sequencing used immunoSEQ multiplex PCR; TCRdb keeps in-frame clones, though not all of them. Seen here are fewer than 250,000 clones, 83% observed once, and the top ten hold around 2.5%. The specimen was peripheral blood. These receptors all come from a woman aged 40 to 55 with active or convalescent COVID-19.

The rearrangement joins TRBV5-6 to TRBJ1-4; D is undetermined. Trimming removed 4 bases at V and 1 base at J, with 23 bases between. Germline CDR1 and CDR2: SGHDT and YYEEEE. The CDR3 contains 19 residues. The CDR3 protein is CASSQALSTREGTNEKLFF. The DNA of the CDR3 is TGTGCCAGCAGCCAGGCGCTATCGACCCGGGAGGGAACTAATGAAAAACTGTTTTTT.

The V gene is TRBV18, the J gene TRBJ1-2, with 10 bases fitting TRBD1. CDR1 and CDR2 (germline): KGHSH, LQKENI. The CDR3 is 16 residues long. V was clipped by 3 bases and J by 4 bases; unmatched bases: 8. CDR3 sequence: CASSPSSGQGIYGYTF. CDR3 in DNA: TGTGCCAGCTCACCGTCATCGGGACAGGGGATCTATGGCTACACCTTC.

V gene TRBV10-3 combines with J gene TRBJ1-2; 9 bases map to TRBD1. The J segment lost 4 bases and the V segment lost 7 bases, leaving 4 bases of the junction unmatched. The CDR3 has 13 residues. The germline V gene has CDR1 ENHRY and CDR2 SYGVKD. This chain's CDR3 is CAITGTGSYGYTF. In DNA form, the CDR3 reads TGTGCCATCACCGGGACAGGGTCCTATGGCTACACCTTC.

This chain uses TRBV28 with TRBJ1-1, with a weak D call TRBD1 (6 bases). Trimming took 8 bases from V and 7 from J, leaving 20 bases between them. The CDR3 spans 14 residues. Germline V gene lookup returns CDR1 MDHEN and CDR2 SYDVKM. The CDR3 DNA reads as TGTGCCAGCGTTTCAGGGGCAGGTGAGTTTGAAGCTTTCTTT. Residues: CASVSGAGEFEAFF.

The gene calls are TRBV10-2 and TRBJ2-1; 14 bases map to TRBD2. This CDR3 has 16 amino acids. Germline CDR1 is WSHSY and CDR2 is SAAADI. J lost 8 bases, V lost 2 bases, and 5 bases had no gene match. CDR3 in amino acids: CASSEGGTSGSDEQFF. CDR3 in DNA: TGCGCCAGCAGTGAGGGTGGGACTAGCGGGAGCGATGAGCAGTTCTTC.

The chain has TRBV15 and TRBJ2-7, with D unclear. V lost 0 bases to trimming and J lost 4 bases, with 13 bases between them. The CDR3 sequence is 15 residues long. The germline gives CDR1 LNHNV, CDR2 YYDKDF (reference sequence). CDR3: CATSRDGGSSYEQYF. CDR3 sequence (DNA): TGTGCCACCAGCAGAGATGGCGGCAGTAGTTACGAGCAGTACTTC.

The V gene is TRBV30, the J gene TRBJ2-7; weak D call: TRBD1 (6 bases). The CDR3 sequence is 14 residues long. CDR1 and CDR2 from the germline V gene are GTSNPN and SVGIG (reference sequence). The ends were cut back, 5 bases at V and 4 bases at J, with 18 bases in the middle. CDR3 DNA: TGTGCCTGGGCTACAGGGCCCCTCGGATACGAGCAGTACTTC. Amino acid sequence: CAWATGPLGYEQYF.